This TCR beta chain was obtained from a study of regulatory T cells in long-lasting Graves disease. This clonotype was detected ten times or more. Investigators prepared the TCR beta libraries by applying iRepertoire HTBI primers and Arm-PCR of CDR3 regions. TCRdb fed the multiplex PCR reads into MiXCR, producing one record per CDR3 protein. The data hold a few hundred thousand distinct CDR3 sequences, with 15% observed a single time. Germline assignment: CDR1 SEHNR and CDR2 FQNEAQ (reference sequence). Trimming at V came to 5 bases and at J to 1 base, leaving 13 bases not matched to a gene. The CDR3 loop spans 18 amino acids. Time point described: newly diagnosed GD, antithyroid drugs for less than 3 months. PBMC-derived RNA was used for the TCR library. These data were also filed under a second study, of T cells in Graves' hyperthyroidism and ophthalmopathy. That publication notes: Stable Graves' hyperthyroidism denoted no ophthalmopathy progression over 18 months.

The receptor was isolated from a woman in her thirties or forties with Graves disease. Sequences were derived from peripheral blood mononuclear cells (PBMCs), sampled at new diagnosis, from a patient treated with antithyroid drugs. V usage is TRBV7-9 and J usage is TRBJ2-1, with 8 bases that match TRBD2. In nucleotides, the CDR3 is TGTGCCAGCAGCCATCCTGCGGGGGGAGTCTGGTCCTACAATGAGCAGTTCTTC. Translation: CASSHPAGGVWSYNEQFF.